The 5 T cell receptor beta chains presented below share a single source sample, sequenced in a study of regulatory T cells in long-lasting Graves disease. Assembly of TCR beta libraries relied on iRepertoire HTBI primers together with Arm-PCR of CDR3 regions. TCRdb re-called the multiplex PCR reads through MiXCR, storing one row per CDR3 protein. The sample carries roughly 500,000 distinct CDR3 sequences, around an eighth recorded once. Time point meaning: newly diagnosed GD, antithyroid drugs for less than 3 months. With RNA extracted from PBMCs as input, the TCR library was made. These data also featured in a second study, about T cells in Graves' hyperthyroidism and ophthalmopathy.

The source material was peripheral blood mononuclear cells (PBMCs), sampled at new diagnosis, from a patient treated with antithyroid drugs. The receptors were gathered from a man in his thirties or forties with Graves disease.

This clonotype showed up just a few times. The chain is built from TRBV7-9 and TRBJ2-3; D may be TRBD1 (5 bases). The germline gives CDR1 SEHNR, CDR2 FQNEAQ (reference sequence). The CDR3 covers 15 residues. Trimming stripped 1 base from V and 5 bases from J, with 13 bases between. The CDR3: CASSLGQTIGDTQYF. The CDR3, as DNA: TGTGCCAGCAGCTTAGGACAGACGATCGGAGATACGCAGTATTTT.

The rearrangement links TRBV7-9 to TRBJ1-1; 10 bases are shared with TRBD1. The CDR3 sequence is 18 residues long. V dropped 5 bases and J dropped 3; count of bases not matched to a gene: 15. The germline V gene has CDR1 SEHNR and CDR2 FQNEAQ (reference sequence). CDR3 loop: CASSPQSGDRGGDTEAFF. The CDR3 coding sequence is TGTGCCAGCAGCCCTCAGTCAGGGGACAGGGGAGGTGACACTGAAGCTTTCTTT.

About this clonotype: This may arise from a read error, as a much more abundant clone is one base away. This rearrangement joins TRBV9 to TRBJ1-1; D not resolved. This CDR3 contains 14 residues. V was shortened by 4 bases and J by 5 bases, with 15 bases between the two germline ends. Germline-derived CDR1 and CDR2 are SGDLS and YYNGEE. This CDR3 reads CASSPRTDMTEAFF. The CDR3 DNA follows: TGTGCCAGCAGCCCCAGGACGGATATGACTGAAGCTTTCTTT.

In this sample, this clonotype turned up many times. The chain joins TRBV7-9 to TRBJ2-4; 9 nucleotides match TRBD2. The CDR3 consists of 16 residues. The trim removed 5 bases at V and 1 base at J, leaving 6 bases unmatched. The germline V gene encodes CDR1 SEHNR and CDR2 FQNEAQ (reference sequence). The CDR3 sequence is CASSPSAGGAKNIQYF. The CDR3 bases are TGTGCCAGCAGCCCTTCGGCGGGAGGGGCCAAAAACATTCAGTACTTC.

V is TRBV5-1 and J is TRBJ1-4; D not resolved. Deletions cut 1 base from V and 0 bases from J, with 10 bases between. CDR3 size: 16 residues. The germline V gene has CDR1 SGHRS and CDR2 YFSETQ. This CDR3 reads CASSLSGITTNEKLFF. DNA for the CDR3: TGCGCCAGCAGCTTGTCCGGCATCACAACTAATGAAAAACTGTTTTTT. Supplemented by reference TRBV5-1 and TRBJ1-4, the full variable domain reads KAGVTQTPRYLIKTRGQQVTLSCSPISGHRSVSWYQQTPGQGLQFLFEYFSETQRNKGNFPGRFSGRQFSNSRSEMNVSTLELGDSALYLCASSLSGITTNEKLFFGSGTQLSVL.